The 17 T cell receptor beta chains below were found in one sample sequenced in a study of blood T cell repertoires in COVID-19. The data were produced by immunoSEQ multiplex PCR, yet TCRdb's version contains in-frame clones alone and is incomplete. The sample has hundreds of thousands of clones, about 90% seen once. What was sequenced was PBMCs or T cells enriched from blood (not recorded which). These receptors all stem from a woman aged 25 to 45 with acute COVID-19.

The rearrangement joins TRBV19 to TRBJ1-1, with TRBD1 matching 7 bases. This CDR3 has 15 residues. Germline V lookup: CDR1 LNHDA, CDR2 SQIVND (reference sequence). The V and J ends lost 1 base and 4 bases, in that order; junction bases with no gene match: 6. CDR3 protein: CASSIVAGGSTEAFF. CDR3 coding DNA: TGTGCCAGTAGTATAGTGGCAGGGGGGAGCACTGAAGCTTTCTTT. The full variable domain, its missing parts supplied by reference TRBV19 and TRBJ1-1, is DGGITQSPKYLFRKEGQNVTLSCEQNLNHDAMYWYRQDPGQGLRLIYYSQIVNDFQKGDIAEGYSVSREKKESFPLTVTSAQKNPTAFYLCASSIVAGGSTEAFFGQGTRLTVV.

The chain couples TRBV12-3 or TRBV12-4 to TRBJ1-2; 7 positions agree with TRBD1. The V gene end was trimmed by 5 bases and the J gene end by 5 bases; junction bases not matched to a gene: 2. The length of the CDR3 is 12 residues. CDR3 sequence (DNA): TGTGCCAGCAGTGAACAGGGGTATGGCTACACCTTC. As protein: CASSEQGYGYTF.

The CDR3 reads CASGTTWEASWNTEAFF. CDR3 coding DNA: TGTGCTAGTGGAACAACCTGGGAGGCCTCTTGGAACACTGAAGCTTTCTTT. This chain links TRBV12-5 with TRBJ1-1; D is uncertain. The germline V and J ends were trimmed by 6 bases and 1 base, with 21 bases remaining between them. The CDR3 has 17 amino acids. Per the germline V gene, CDR1 is LGHNT and CDR2 is FRNRAP.

The gene calls are TRBV5-1 and TRBJ1-4, with D possibly TRBD1 on 6 matching bases. The length of the CDR3 is 15 residues. Trimming pared 2 bases from V and 6 bases from J, leaving 14 bases between. Germline lookup yields CDR1 SGHRS and CDR2 YFSETQ. Here the CDR3 DNA reads TGCGCCAGCAGCTTTACAGGGAGGGCCCATGAAAAACTGTTTTTT. It translates to CASSFTGRAHEKLFF.

The rearrangement joins TRBV7-9 to TRBJ2-5; 7 bases map to TRBD1. Germline trimming cut 3 bases from V and 2 bases from J; bases unmatched to any gene: 9. The germline V gene encodes CDR1 SEHNR and CDR2 FQNEAQ (reference sequence). CDR3 length: 16 amino acids. The CDR3 region is CASSLGDRFWQETQYF. The DNA for the CDR3 is TGTGCCAGCAGCTTGGGGGACAGATTCTGGCAAGAGACCCAGTACTTC. Filled out from reference TRBV7-9 and TRBJ2-5, the complete variable domain reads DTGVSQNPRHKITKRGQNVTFRCDPISEHNRLYWYRQTLGQGPEFLTYFQNEAQLEKSRLLSDRFSAERPKGSFSTLEIQRTEQGDSAMYLCASSLGDRFWQETQYFGPGTRLLVL.

This sequence joins TRBV11-3 and TRBJ2-2; possibly TRBD2 for D (6 bases). The CDR3 runs 15 residues. The germline V gene encodes CDR1 SGHNT and CDR2 YENEEA. V lost 5 bases and J lost 2, with 12 bases in between. The CDR3 protein is CASSLTGTNTGELFF. The CDR3 DNA reads TGTGCCAGCAGCCTGACCGGGACTAACACCGGGGAGCTGTTTTTT.

This chain joins TRBV18 and TRBJ1-1, with 10 bases fitting TRBD1. V lost 2 bases, J lost 2 bases, and 8 bases stayed unmatched. The CDR3 length is 17 residues. CDR1 and CDR2 (germline): KGHSH, LQKENI. The CDR3 nucleotides are TGTGCCAGCTCACCAACCGGGACAGGGGAACTTAACACTGAAGCTTTCTTT. Amino acids: CASSPTGTGELNTEAFF. Together with reference TRBV18 and TRBJ1-1, the CDR3 gives the full variable domain: NAGVMQNPRHLVRRRGQEARLRCSPMKGHSHVYWYRQLPEEGLKFMVYLQKENIIDESGMPKERFSAEFPKEGPSILRIQQVVRGDSAAYFCASSPTGTGELNTEAFFGQGTRLTVV.

The rearrangement uses TRBV2 and TRBJ1-3; TRBD1 matches at 10 bases. Losses at the gene ends were 5 bases for V and 4 bases for J; bases not matched to a gene: 5. The CDR3 has 15 amino acids. Germline CDR1 SNHLY, CDR2 FYNNEI. The CDR3: CASSRQGAEGNTIYF. Here the CDR3 DNA reads TGTGCCAGCAGTAGACAGGGGGCGGAAGGAAACACCATATATTTT.

The chain uses TRBV28 and TRBJ1-2; TRBD1 agrees at 11 bases. The CDR3 is made up of 15 amino acids. Germline CDR1 is MDHEN and CDR2 is SYDVKM. V gave up 5 bases and J gave up 3 bases; unmatched junction bases: 5. The chain's CDR3 is CASSPGDRGDYGYTF. The CDR3 bases are TGTGCCAGCAGTCCGGGGGACAGGGGGGACTATGGCTACACCTTC.

V gene TRBV9 combines with J gene TRBJ1-4; tentatively, D is TRBD1 (5 bases). V lost 3 bases to trimming and J lost 8 bases, with 14 bases between them. Looked up from germline, CDR1 is SGDLS and CDR2 is YYNGEE. This CDR3 comprises 14 residues. CDR3 protein: CASSGPRDGEKLFF. CDR3 nucleotides: TGTGCCAGCAGCGGCCCCAGGGATGGGGAAAAACTGTTTTTT.

The chain has TRBV21-1 and TRBJ2-7; no DNA check was done on the table's D call, TRBD2. TRBV21-1 is classified as a pseudogene. This CDR3 comprises 14 residues. CDR3 coding DNA: TGTGCCAGCGGCAGGGGGGTGCCCCACTACGAGCAGTACTTC. It translates to CASGRGVPHYEQYF.

The V and J genes are TRBV30 and TRBJ1-1; 9 bases align to TRBD1. This CDR3 region has 13 residues. Germline CDR1 GTSNPN, CDR2 SVGIG (reference sequence). V lost 3 bases, J lost 2 bases, and 1 base stayed unmatched. CDR3 protein: CAWRGQGNTEAFF. CDR3 bases: TGTGCCTGGAGGGGACAGGGAAACACTGAAGCTTTCTTT.

This sequence joins TRBV7-2 and TRBJ1-4; tentatively, D is TRBD1 (5 bases). Germline-derived CDR1 and CDR2 are SGHTA and FQGNSA. This CDR3 is built from 15 residues. V was clipped by 6 bases and J by 8 bases, with 19 bases between them. CDR3 amino acids: CASSIDGRAGEKLFF. The CDR3 DNA is TGTGCCAGCAGTATAGACGGCAGGGCCGGCGAAAAACTGTTTTTT.

This chain joins TRBV10-1 and TRBJ1-1, with D perhaps TRBD1 (6 bases). This CDR3 region has 14 residues. Per germline, CDR1 WNHNN and CDR2 SYGVQD (reference sequence). Trimming stripped 6 bases from V and 1 base from J, with 12 bases between. The CDR3 DNA reads TGCGCCAGCAGCGGGGACACCGAGAACACTGAAGCTTTCTTT. It specifies CASSGDTENTEAFF.

This chain joins TRBV9 and TRBJ2-2; TRBD1 matches 10 bases. Looked up from germline, CDR1 is SGDLS and CDR2 is YYNGEE. This CDR3 has 16 residues. Germline trimming cut 4 bases from V and 7 bases from J; bases unmatched to any gene: 10. CDR3 DNA sequence: TGTGCCAGCAGCTACATGATGGACAGGGGGAACGGGGAGCTGTTTTTT. Translated, it gives CASSYMMDRGNGELFF.

The chain combines TRBV2 with TRBJ1-4; 7 bases map to TRBD1. The V and J ends lost 7 bases and 0 bases, in that order; junction bases with no gene match: 8. The CDR3 spans 16 residues. Germline CDR1 and CDR2: SNHLY and FYNNEI. The CDR3 spells CASTTGVRTTNEKLFF. CDR3 nucleotides: TGTGCCAGCACCACAGGGGTCCGCACAACTAATGAAAAACTGTTTTTT.

The V and J genes are TRBV6-5 and TRBJ1-2, with D perhaps TRBD1 (5 bases). CDR1 and CDR2 (germline): MNHEY, SVGAGI. Trimming pared 8 bases from V and 8 bases from J, leaving 15 bases between. The CDR3 length is 12 residues. Written as DNA, the CDR3 is TGTGCCAGCTATAGGAGGGGTAGCGGCTACACCTTC. It specifies CASYRRGSGYTF.